The 29 T cell receptor beta chains presented below share a single source sample, sequenced in a study of tumor and adjacent non-tumor tissue in lung cancer. A modified ARM-PCR protocol with three rounds of nested PCR amplified TCRbeta. TCRdb re-called the multiplex PCR reads with MiXCR, one entry per CDR3 protein. The table lists roughly 67,000 distinct CDR3 sequences, 55% to 70% of them singletons, with just over 20% in the top ten. The template was RNA from unsorted bulk tissue. Input material: lung tumor tissue. The receptors shown here come from a man aged 50 or older with non-small cell lung cancer.

On this clonotype itself: Relative to the germline gene, one junction end is altered; a read error may explain this. The V call is TRBV10-3, the J call TRBJ2-3; 11 nucleotides align to TRBD2. The CDR3 has 14 amino acids. Germline V lookup: CDR1 ENHRY, CDR2 SYGVKD. CDR3 loop: CATRSGGAADTRYF. In nucleotides, the CDR3 is TGTGCCACGCGTAGCGGGGGGGCCGCAGATACGCGGTATTTT.

For this clonotype: A clone one base away is much larger, so this may be a read error. The chain employs TRBV29-1 and TRBJ2-3; D is unresolved. The V end lost 7 bases, the J end lost 0 bases, and 17 bases lay between the germline ends. CDR1 is SQVTM, CDR2 ANQGSEA, per germline. This CDR3 contains 15 residues. In DNA, the CDR3 is TGCAGCGCCACGATCGTGGGAACTAGCACAGATACGCAGTATTTT. This gives the protein CSATIVGTSTDTQYF.

This clonotype was counted only a few times. A read error is possible here, since a much larger clone lies one base away. The CDR3 end shows no conserved phenylalanine or tryptophan, and so a read error is likely. The rearrangement links TRBV6-1 to TRBJ1-5; D uncertain. The CDR3 totals 15 residues. In germline, CDR1 is MNHNS, CDR2 SASEGT. V dropped 5 bases and J dropped 0 bases, with 11 bases sitting between them. In nucleotides, the CDR3 is TGTGCCAGCAGTATTAGACAAATTAGCAATCAGCCCCAGCATCTT. The encoded protein is CASSIRQISNQPQHL.

For this clonotype: A much larger clone differs by one base, so this may be a read error. This rearrangement joins TRBV13 to TRBJ1-2; maybe TRBD1 (5 bases). Germline CDR1 and CDR2: PRHDT and FYEKMQ (reference sequence). Trimming left V 4 bases short and J 0 bases short, with 15 bases between. The CDR3 covers 16 residues. CDR3 residues: CASSSPTGGANYGYTF. The CDR3 DNA follows: TGTGCCAGCAGCTCCCCCACGGGGGGGGCTAACTATGGCTACACCTTC.

Notes on this clonotype: As the CDR3 is not closed by the conserved phenylalanine or tryptophan, this likely results from a read error. This sequence joins TRBV6-5 and TRBJ1-6, with D unresolved. The length of the CDR3 is 14 residues. Germline loops: CDR1 MNHEY, CDR2 SVGAGI. The CDR3 DNA follows: TGTGCCAGCGGAGGCCGAGGGTATAATCCACCTCTCCACATT. It encodes CASGGRGYNPPLHI.

In its sample, this clonotype was seen once. This sequence joins TRBV6-2 or TRBV6-3 and TRBJ1-5, with D unresolved. Germline CDR1 reads MNHEY; CDR2 reads SVGEGT. V was pared by 5 bases and J by 14 bases, with 16 bases between. The CDR3 loop spans 12 amino acids. In nucleotides, the CDR3 is TGTGCCAGCAGTAGTGGGGTTCACCCCAAGCATTTT. It translates to CASSSGVHPKHF.

This clonotype has more than one count but fewer than ten. One base away lies a much larger clone, so this may be a sequencing read error. The chain has TRBV6-1 and TRBJ2-7; no firm D call. Trimming removed 7 bases at V and 7 bases at J, with 17 bases between. Germline CDR1 MNHNS, CDR2 SASEGT. This CDR3 has 13 residues. CDR3 region: CASTPPETREQYF. The CDR3, as DNA: TGTGCCAGCACGCCACCGGAGACAAGGGAGCAGTACTTC.

On this clonotype itself: One base away lies a much larger clone, so this may be a sequencing read error. The J gene is TRBJ1-1, the V gene TRBV12-3 or TRBV12-4; unclear D gene. CDR3 length equals 14 residues. The CDR3 region has the DNA TGTACCAGCAGTTTAGCCGGTTTGAACACTGAAGCTTTCTTT. Residues: CTSSLAGLNTEAFF.

This clonotype is medium-sized (0.01 to 0.1%). The chain is built from TRBV4-2 and TRBJ2-5; no firm D call. This CDR3 is 14 amino acids long. Germline V CDR1 and CDR2: LGHNA, YNFKEQ. V gave up 0 bases and J gave up 1 base, with 6 bases separating them. CDR3 in amino acids: CASSQERLQETQYF. The CDR3 DNA follows: TGTGCCAGCAGCCAAGAACGGCTCCAAGAGACCCAGTACTTC.

By frequency in the sample, this clonotype is medium-sized. The chain has TRBV6-2 or TRBV6-3 and TRBJ1-2; the D gene is possibly TRBD1 (5 bases). CDR3 length: 14 residues. Per germline, CDR1 MNHEY and CDR2 SVGEGT. V lost 6 bases, J lost 4 bases, and 15 bases lay in between. The CDR3 coding sequence is TGTGCCAGCAGAGGGGAAAAGGCGTCCTATGGCTACACCTTC. This encodes CASRGEKASYGYTF.

The chain combines TRBV7-9 with TRBJ1-1, with 7 nucleotides matching TRBD1. V gave up 10 bases and J gave up 2 bases; unmatched junction bases: 10. The CDR3 runs to 14 residues. CDR1 SEHNR and CDR2 FQNEAQ come from the germline V gene (reference sequence). This CDR3 reads CATEEGTVNTEAFF. The CDR3, as DNA: TGTGCCACCGAGGAGGGGACAGTTAACACTGAAGCTTTCTTT.

This clonotype was detected only once. The CDR3 is CAISEPPRGEQYF. CDR3 DNA sequence: TGTGCCATCAGTGAGCCCCCGAGGGGCGAACAGTACTTC. V gene TRBV10-3 combines with J gene TRBJ2-7; D assignment may be TRBD1 or TRBD2 (5 bases each). The germline V gene encodes CDR1 ENHRY and CDR2 SYGVKD. This CDR3 contains 13 residues. The V end was cut by 2 bases, the J end by 10 bases, with 15 bases between.

In the case of this clonotype: Just one base apart from a much larger clone, this may be a read error. The V gene is TRBV10-3, the J gene TRBJ2-3; 9 nucleotides align to TRBD1. The CDR3 sequence is 15 residues long. Germline-derived CDR1 and CDR2 are ENHRY and SYGVKD. V shed 4 bases and J 3 bases; nucleotides not matched to a gene: 5. CDR3 residues: CAISAGTGPTDTQYF. The CDR3 DNA sequence: TGTGCCATCAGTGCCGGGACAGGGCCAACAGATACGCAGTATTTT.

Details on this clonotype: As the CDR3 is not closed by the conserved phenylalanine or tryptophan, this likely results from a read error. The chain is built from TRBV4-1 and TRBJ2-1, with TRBD1 identical over 7 bases. The V gene's germline CDR1 is MGHRA and CDR2 YSYEKL. This CDR3 region has 15 residues. Written as DNA, the CDR3 is TGCGCTAGCAGCGAAGATAGGGCAGGGGGTAATGAGCAGTTCTAC. It codes for CASSEDRAGGNEQFY.

A remark on this clonotype: A much larger clone differs by one base, so this may be a read error. This sequence joins TRBV12-3 or TRBV12-4 and TRBJ2-5, with TRBD2 as a possible D gene (6 bases). V was trimmed by 0 bases and J by 3 bases, leaving 20 bases between them. The CDR3 is made up of 18 amino acids. The CDR3, as DNA: TGTGCCAGCAGTTTAGCCGCCCGACTAGGCATGTTCGAAGAGACCCAGTACTTC. It encodes CASSLAARLGMFEETQYF.

The chain carries TRBV6-5 and TRBJ1-2; D is uncertain. The V end was cut by 6 bases, the J end by 4 bases, with 27 bases between. The CDR3 consists of 18 residues. CDR1 and CDR2 (germline): MNHEY, SVGAGI. The CDR3 coding sequence is TGTGCCAGCAGACCTAGTAGCGGGAGCGATCCTTCTTGCTATGGCTACACCTTC. It codes for CASRPSSGSDPSCYGYTF.

Notes on this clonotype: One junction end disagrees with the germline gene, perhaps due to a read error. V is TRBV5-6 and J is TRBJ1-1; D gene uncertain. The germline gives CDR1 SGHDT, CDR2 YYEEEE. The CDR3 sequence is 13 residues long. The CDR3 DNA sequence: TGTGCCAGCACCTTGATTGCGAACATTGAAGCTTTCTTT. As protein: CASTLIANIEAFF.

This clonotype was recorded at least ten times. The rearrangement uses TRBV28 and TRBJ2-1; D is ambiguous. Per germline, CDR1 MDHEN and CDR2 SYDVKM. This CDR3 region has 13 residues. V gave up 3 bases and J gave up 6 bases, with 9 bases separating them. The CDR3 here is CASSFTGTNEQFF. The CDR3 DNA sequence: TGTGCCAGCAGTTTTACCGGTACCAATGAGCAGTTCTTC.

This clonotype was picked up many times. The chain has TRBV30 and TRBJ2-1; a weak D match, TRBD2 (5 bases). Trimming stripped 4 bases from V and 2 bases from J, with 9 bases between. The CDR3 runs to 13 residues. Germline CDR1 is GTSNPN and CDR2 is SVGIG (reference sequence). CDR3 nucleotides: TGTGCCTGGACGAGAGGGCCCTACAATGAGCAGTTCTTC. Protein sequence: CAWTRGPYNEQFF.

This clonotype occurred once. One base away lies a much larger clone, so this may be a sequencing read error. V gene TRBV6-6 combines with J gene TRBJ1-1, with 9 bases aligning to TRBD1. Germline-derived CDR1 and CDR2 are MNHNY and SVGAGI (reference sequence). There are 16 residues in the CDR3. Unmatched junction bases numbered 13, after V lost 4 bases and J lost 7 bases. The CDR3 reads CASSSRDRVAVGEAFF. The CDR3 DNA follows: TGTGCCAGCAGTTCGCGGGACAGGGTCGCTGTGGGTGAAGCTTTCTTT.

The CDR3 DNA is TGTGCCAGCAGTCCCGTTCCCCGATCATACTATGAGCAGTTCTTC. Translating gives CASSPVPRSYYEQFF. This chain joins TRBV6-5 and TRBJ2-1; D call uncertain. CDR3 length: 15 residues. Trimming left V 5 bases short and J 8 bases short, with 19 bases between. From germline, CDR1 is MNHEY and CDR2 SVGAGI.

This clonotype was seen a handful of times. The chain combines TRBV5-1 with TRBJ2-5; D may match TRBD1 or TRBD2 (5 bases each). This CDR3 has 13 amino acids. Germline CDR1 is SGHRS and CDR2 is YFSETQ. Between the trimmed V and J ends, which lost 4 bases and 4 bases, there was a span of 11 bases. The CDR3 nucleotides read TGCGCCAGCAGCGGGGGTCAGGGAGAGACCCAGTACTTC. Protein: CASSGGQGETQYF.

This chain links TRBV5-1 with TRBJ1-2; D perhaps matches TRBD1 (6 bases). Germline lookup yields CDR1 SGHRS and CDR2 YFSETQ. V shed 3 bases and J shed 3 bases, with 12 bases lying between them. This CDR3 region has 14 residues. The chain's CDR3 is CASSSTGQDYGYTF. The CDR3 DNA is TGCGCCAGCAGCTCGACAGGTCAGGACTATGGCTACACCTTC.

The chain uses TRBV11-3 and TRBJ2-1, with D perhaps matching TRBD2 (7 bases). Germline V gene sequence: CDR1 SGHNT, CDR2 YENEEA. The length of the CDR3 is 13 residues. Trimming removed 8 bases from V and 6 bases from J, with 14 bases in between. CDR3 nucleotides: TGTGCCAGCGTTGGGGGGGGGCGCAATGAGCAGTTCTTC. Translating it yields CASVGGGRNEQFF.

This clonotype was observed a few times. The chain carries TRBV5-1 and TRBJ2-5; perhaps TRBD1 as D (6 bases). There are 17 residues in the CDR3. Trimming took 2 bases from V and 1 from J, leaving 18 bases between them. CDR1 is SGHRS and CDR2 is YFSETQ in the germline V gene. CDR3 amino acids: CASSFGGPGATQETQYF. The CDR3 region has the DNA TGCGCCAGCAGCTTTGGGGGTCCAGGGGCGACCCAAGAGACCCAGTACTTC.

This sequence joins TRBV6-2 or TRBV6-3 and TRBJ2-1; 9 bases fit TRBD1. The CDR3 consists of 16 residues. Per the germline V gene, CDR1 is MNHEY and CDR2 is SVGEGT. This chain's CDR3 is CAISLSPGTGTNEQFF. The CDR3 DNA reads as TGTGCTATCAGTCTCTCGCCCGGGACAGGGACAAATGAGCAGTTCTTC.

Note on this clonotype: A read error may account for a junction end that differs from germline. V usage is TRBV12-3 or TRBV12-4 and J usage is TRBJ2-3; D ambiguous. The CDR3 loop spans 14 amino acids. The CDR3 sequence: CTSRVSNGPEAQYF. As DNA, the CDR3 is TGTACCAGCAGAGTATCCAACGGGCCTGAAGCGCAGTATTTT.

The gene calls are TRBV6-1 and TRBJ2-5; 9 bases agree with TRBD2. There are 14 residues in the CDR3. Losses at the gene ends were 4 bases for V and 3 bases for J; bases not matched to a gene: 3. CDR1 and CDR2 (germline): MNHNS, SASEGT. The CDR3 loop is CASSAGTSKETQYF. In nucleotides, the CDR3 is TGTGCCAGCAGTGCCGGGACTAGCAAAGAGACCCAGTACTTC.

In this sample, this clonotype turned up a few times. CDR3: CASSLGTPFHNSPLHF. Written as DNA, the CDR3 is TGTGCCAGCAGTTTGGGCACTCCATTTCATAATTCACCCCTCCACTTT. The genes are TRBV28 and TRBJ1-6; D remains unclear. V was shortened by 3 bases and J by 5 bases, with 14 bases between the two germline ends. CDR3 length: 16 amino acids. CDR1 is MDHEN, CDR2 SYDVKM, per germline.